The T cell receptor beta chain under discussion was sequenced for a study of T cell responses to AZD1222 COVID-19 vaccine. Overall study findings and caveats: Vaccination with two AZD1222 doses was followed by a rise in Spike-specific TCR breadth and depth. Vaccine-associated CD4 TCRs ranged over spike, dominating at 160-218 and 743-854. Most donors were white British, females outnumbered males, and clonal diversity was possibly underestimated.

Regarding this clone: What it recognizes is unknown.

Profiling relied on immunoSEQ multiplex PCR, and the TCRdb table lists in-frame clones only, not all of them. In the table there are some 92,000 clones, about 93% of which are singletons. The receptor's source is an adult in good health. Sequencing was performed on peripheral blood, taken on day 0 of MenACWY control vaccination.

The CDR3 DNA follows: TGTGCCAGCAGCCTGGGACACCAAGCGGGGGGGCTGCGAGAGACCCAGTACTTC. Its translation is CASSLGHQAGGLRETQYF. The V and J genes are TRBV5-8 and TRBJ2-5; 10 nucleotides align to TRBD2. V trimming: 4 bases; J trimming: 4 bases; junction bases outside the gene matches: 16. The CDR3 is 18 amino acids. CDR1 and CDR2 from the germline V gene are SGHTS and YDEGEE.